This T cell receptor (beta chain) was obtained from a study of Graves' ophthalmopathy and Graves' hyperthyroidism. Investigators amplified TCR beta CDR3 regions from RNA transcripts. A first-round RT-PCR used HTBI primers, followed by a second-round multiplex PCR. MiXCR, applied by TCRdb to the multiplex PCR reads, yields one record per CDR3 protein. The repertoire holds hundreds of thousands of distinct CDR3 sequences, with roughly two fifths as singletons. Looked up from germline, CDR1 is ENHRY and CDR2 is SYGVKD. The CDR3 has 13 residues. The V end was cut by 10 bases, the J end by 4 bases, with 16 bases between.

This TCR came from an adult man with Graves' ophthalmopathy. Material for sequencing was peripheral blood. This chain uses TRBV10-3 with TRBJ1-1; D gene unclear. The CDR3 reads CASSPQQTTEAFF. The CDR3 coding sequence is TGTGCCAGCTCACCACAACAGACCACTGAAGCTTTCTTT.